This T cell receptor (beta chain) was sequenced in a study of shared clonotypes between healthy human individuals (dated by TCRdb to about 2020). At the level of the whole study: The cohort comprised two women and a few men aged 18 to 49 years. Each donor's leukapheresis produced roughly between about 0.85 and 10 billion PBMCs. To estimate repertoire size and how much clonotype sharing occurs between individuals, the study deeply sequenced the blood TCR repertoires of five or six healthy adults. To increase sequencing depth and limit assay-specific biases, different laboratories used diverse techniques to prepare libraries and sequence TCR repertoires. For each donor, CD4 naive and CD4 memory were each given three plates, CD8 naive was given two plates, and CD8 memory was given one plate.

As regards this clone: Which antigen it targets is not known. There are no base qualities to consult, and no much larger clone falls within one base.

Using the deep immunoSEQ assay, multiplex PCR amplified TCR CDR3 regions from genomic DNA. Extracted genomic DNA from each cell subset was spread evenly across all wells of several immunoSEQ 96-well plates, with each plate serving as a replicate. For sorted subsets, 200 ng of genomic DNA, equivalent to 25,000 to 35,000 T cell genomes, went into each replicate PCR. Purified libraries were measured with a Qubit 3.0 fluorometer, size-checked on a Bioanalyzer 2100, and measured again with the KAPA Library Quantification kit. Every immunoSEQ 96-well plate was sequenced on a separate single-read 150-cycle Illumina NextSeq 550 flow cell. Concerning the study's data processing: Because the immunoSEQ output held only junctional sequences and lacked quality scores, the filtering could not match the filtering applied to full-length reads. Sequences were annotated with PyIR, a Python wrapper for IgBLAST v1.9, using IMGT germline references to assign V/J genes and CDR3. Reads were filtered out if the reads had weak V/J assignments (E-value above 1e-6), no CDR3, stop codons, out-of-frame junctions, or ambiguous translated residues. V3J clonotypes were defined as sequences sharing the same inferred V gene, J gene, and CDR3 amino acid sequence. Percentage overlap between repertoires was computed as shared unique clonotypes divided by the size of the smaller repertoire. Richness of each repertoire was evaluated using RTK rarefaction, the Chao1 estimator, and Recon v2.1 estimates of unobserved clonotypes. OLGA was used to compute generation probabilities for all TCRbeta clonotypes that the gDNA method yielded from a handful of donors. As stored in TCRdb, this immuneACCESS dataset retains in-frame rearrangements with V and J assigned. A fraction of the clones does not appear; measured against another copy, unresolved V genes explain less than half of the discrepancy, and the remainder lacks a known reason. V and J calls and clone size are those listed in that table; D and trimming were worked out from the DNA. This sample has about 2.2 million clones in its table, and around 93% of those were observed once. The ten biggest clones cover around 1.7% of the sample.

Broader findings and caveats from the paper: Sampling was limited to blood, and TCR repertoires in tissue likely differ from TCR repertoires in blood. The genetic and exposure-history diversity represented was limited by the small number of donors. Approximately 5% of naive CD4, approximately 3.7% of naive CD8, approximately 2% of memory CD4, and about 0.4% of memory CD8 clonotypes were shared across four donors. Compared with non-shared clonotypes, clonotypes shared by all four sorted-subset donors had higher generation probabilities. Pairwise subsampling indicated that sequencing depth was expected to affect the degree of clonotype sharing among donors. Naive subsets generally had larger estimated clonotype richness than memory subsets. Rarefaction of sorted-subset datasets indicated incomplete sequencing despite the large sequencing depth.

CDR1 and CDR2, looked up from the germline V gene, are SGHDT and YYEEEE. Cut back by 4 bases and 4 bases, the V and J ends lie 14 bases apart. The CDR3 runs 14 amino acids, cysteine and phenylalanine included. The only DNA kept is the CDR3, 42 bases in frame from the first base. CD8 naive samples consisted of CD45RO-negative cells that were positively selected for CCR7, yielding a CD45RA+CCR7+ population without TemRA cells. Healthy HIV-negative adults with no recently reported acute infections or vaccinations were included as donors. Every donor was a Caucasian adult residing in Nashville, Tennessee, USA. Blood was obtained by leukapheresis, after which PBMCs were separated by Ficoll-Histopaque density gradient centrifugation and cryopreserved in liquid nitrogen vapor phase. Purity and quantity of every magnetically sorted T cell population were checked by analytical flow cytometry. Genomic DNA was isolated from each sorted fraction and quantified by UV absorbance on a Nanodrop 2000c.

Sequenced material: naive CD8+ T cells from PBMCs. This specimen's cell subset or site label, interpreted: CD45RA+CCR7+. The sequence links TRBV5-6 to TRBJ2-5, with no confidently assigned D gene. The TCR sequence derives from a man younger than 35 in good health. Some clones in this sample may be carry-over from other donors' samples. The CDR3 region reads CASSVGVIGETQYF. The base sequence is TGTGCCAGCAGCGTAGGTGTGATCGGAGAGACCCAGTACTTC.